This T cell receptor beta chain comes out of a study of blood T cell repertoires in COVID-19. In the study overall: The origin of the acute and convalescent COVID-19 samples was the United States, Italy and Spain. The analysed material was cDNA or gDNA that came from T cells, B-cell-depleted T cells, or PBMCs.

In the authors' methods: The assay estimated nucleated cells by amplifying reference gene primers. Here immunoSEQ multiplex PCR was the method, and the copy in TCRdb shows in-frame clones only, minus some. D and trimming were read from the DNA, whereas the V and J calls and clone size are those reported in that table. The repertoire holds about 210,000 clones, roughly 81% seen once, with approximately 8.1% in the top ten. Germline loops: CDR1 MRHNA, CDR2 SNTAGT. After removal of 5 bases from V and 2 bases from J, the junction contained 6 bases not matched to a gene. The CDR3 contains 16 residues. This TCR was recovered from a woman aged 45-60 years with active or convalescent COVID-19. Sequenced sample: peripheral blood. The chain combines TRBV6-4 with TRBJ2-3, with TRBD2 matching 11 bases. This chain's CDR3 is CASSWRGLADTDTQYF. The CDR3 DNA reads TGTGCCAGCAGTTGGAGGGGACTAGCGGACACAGATACGCAGTATTTT.